The next 21 T cell receptor beta chains were all read from a single sample in a study of spatial heterogeneity in lung cancer. The time point: sample taken at primary tumor resection. TCRdb reprocessed the 5' RACE reads via MiXCR and lists one record per CDR3 protein. Among thousands of distinct CDR3 sequences listed, 1.5% to 2.5% were seen once. The specimen was normal lung tissue next to the tumor, collected at surgery. The origin of the receptors is a male donor with early-stage non-small cell lung cancer.

This clonotype is labeled medium-sized. The chain employs TRBV19 and TRBJ1-2; 7 bases agree with TRBD1. The CDR3 has 14 residues. From germline, CDR1 is LNHDA and CDR2 SQIVND (reference sequence). The junction had 5 bases not matched to a gene; V was cut back by 5 bases and J by 2 bases. The CDR3 DNA sequence: TGTGCCAGTAGTTCCACGACAGGGAACTATGGCTACACCTTC. Residues: CASSSTTGNYGYTF.

This clonotype appeared many times. V is TRBV5-1 and J is TRBJ2-7, with TRBD2 matching over 12 bases. The ends lost 3 bases at V and 6 bases at J; junction bases unmatched: 7. Germline lookup yields CDR1 SGHRS and CDR2 YFSETQ. The CDR3 is 15 residues long. The CDR3 DNA reads as TGCGCCAGCAGCTCTAGCGGGGGGGCCGCTGGCGAGCAGTACTTC. Translated: CASSSSGGAAGEQYF.

By sample fraction, this clonotype is medium-sized. The CDR3 loop reads CASRRLAGGVSGANVLTF. The CDR3 coding sequence is TGTGCCAGCAGGAGACTAGCGGGGGGAGTCTCTGGGGCCAACGTCCTGACTTTC. The gene calls are TRBV6-5 and TRBJ2-6; 13 bases agree with TRBD2. The CDR3 runs to 18 residues. The germline V gene encodes CDR1 MNHEY and CDR2 SVGAGI. V trimming: 6 bases; J trimming: 0 bases; junction bases outside the gene matches: 5.

This clonotype is labeled as medium-sized. CDR3 nucleotides: TGTGCCAGCAGTTGGGGGACTAGCGGGGTTCTTGGCACAGATACGCAGTATTTT. This codes for CASSWGTSGVLGTDTQYF. The V call is TRBV28, the J call TRBJ2-3; the match to TRBD2 covers 13 bases. J was trimmed by 1 base and V by 4 bases; bases with no gene match: 8. The CDR3 is 18 amino acids. CDR1 is MDHEN, CDR2 SYDVKM, per germline.

This clonotype is medium-sized by share. The V and J genes are TRBV27 and TRBJ1-5, with TRBD1 identical over 10 bases. After removal of 6 bases from V and 4 bases from J, the junction contained 6 bases not matched to a gene. The CDR3 contains 15 residues. Germline CDR1 is MNHEY and CDR2 is SMNVEV (reference sequence). The CDR3 sequence is CASSPGQGRNQPQHF. The CDR3 bases are TGTGCCAGCAGCCCGGGACAGGGGAGGAATCAGCCCCAGCATTTT.

By share, this clonotype counts as large (0.1 to 1%). The chain couples TRBV10-2 to TRBJ1-6; D ambiguous. V was trimmed by 0 bases and J by 0 bases, leaving 9 bases between them. CDR3 length: 17 residues. Germline CDR1 WSHSY, CDR2 SAAADI. CDR3 amino acids: CASSESQTYSYNSPLHF. The CDR3 region has the DNA TGCGCCAGCAGTGAGTCCCAGACATACTCCTATAATTCACCCCTCCACTTT.

This clonotype was seen repeatedly, ten times or more. The V call is TRBV29-1, the J call TRBJ2-1; D remains ambiguous. Trimming left V 6 bases short and J 1 base short, with 7 bases between. The CDR3 is 12 amino acids. Germline CDR1 is SQVTM and CDR2 is ANQGSEA. The CDR3 region is CSVGTSYNEQFF. The CDR3 coding sequence is TGCAGCGTAGGTACGTCCTACAATGAGCAGTTCTTC.

This clonotype was detected ten times or more. V and J are TRBV20-1 and TRBJ2-3, with unresolved D. The germline V gene encodes CDR1 DFQATT and CDR2 SNEGSKA (reference sequence). The CDR3 consists of 12 residues. V was clipped by 3 bases and J by 5 bases, with 9 bases between them. CDR3 residues: CSASRRLDTQYF. The CDR3 nucleotides are TGCAGTGCTAGTCGGCGGCTAGATACGCAGTATTTT.

In its sample, this clonotype ranks as medium-sized. The rearrangement uses TRBV6-2 or TRBV6-3 and TRBJ2-6; D uncertain. Germline V gene lookup returns CDR1 MNHEY and CDR2 SVGEGT. V was cut by 2 bases and J by 0 bases, with 2 bases left in between. The CDR3 spans 14 residues. The CDR3 region has the DNA TGTGCCAGCAGTTACAACTCTGGGGCCAACGTCCTGACTTTC. Translation gives CASSYNSGANVLTF.

In its sample, this clonotype was seen many times. This chain links TRBV5-1 with TRBJ2-2; D might be TRBD1 (5 bases). Looked up from germline, CDR1 is SGHRS and CDR2 is YFSETQ. CDR3 size: 15 residues. V was cut by 7 bases and J by 1 base, with 14 bases left in between. The CDR3 loop is CASRRQLVNTGELFF. The CDR3 coding sequence is TGCGCCAGCCGTAGACAGCTAGTGAACACCGGGGAGCTGTTTTTT.

This clonotype was seen repeatedly, ten times or more. J is TRBJ1-4 and V is TRBV12-3 or TRBV12-4, with D possibly being TRBD1 (5 bases). The CDR3 covers 14 residues. V lost 3 bases and J lost 8, with 13 bases in between. The CDR3 reads CASSFGASGEKLFF. For the CDR3, the DNA is TGTGCCAGCAGTTTTGGGGCCTCGGGGGAAAAACTGTTTTTT.

This clonotype ranks as medium-sized. This chain links TRBV3-1 with TRBJ1-1; D is uncertain. CDR1 and CDR2 from the germline V gene are LGHDT and YNNKEL (reference sequence). CDR3 length: 12 residues. V was shortened by 4 bases and J by 7 bases, with 10 bases between the two germline ends. CDR3 in DNA: TGTGCCAGCAGCCCCAGCCTTGGTGAAGCTTTCTTT. As protein: CASSPSLGEAFF.

This clonotype is medium-sized by share. V gene TRBV27 combines with J gene TRBJ1-1; TRBD1 matches 7 bases. The V and J ends lost 4 bases and 3 bases, in that order; junction bases with no gene match: 8. Germline values: CDR1 MNHEY, CDR2 SMNVEV (reference sequence). The CDR3 sequence is 15 residues long. The CDR3 DNA sequence: TGTGCCAGCAGTTCCAAAGGAGGGGGCTACACTGAAGCTTTCTTT. Amino acid sequence: CASSSKGGGYTEAFF.

This clonotype is labeled as medium-sized. The chain combines TRBV12-2 with TRBJ2-3; the table's TRBD2 call for D was not verified on the DNA. TRBV12-2 has pseudogene status. The CDR3 consists of 16 residues. CDR3 loop: CASRLEASGGSDTQYF. For the CDR3, the DNA is TGTGCAAGTCGCTTAGAGGCTAGCGGGGGGTCAGATACGCAGTATTTT.

By sample fraction, this clonotype is medium-sized. The V call is TRBV27, the J call TRBJ2-3, with unresolved D. There are 11 residues in the CDR3. V shed 8 bases and J shed 4 bases, with 7 bases lying between them. Germline CDR1 is MNHEY and CDR2 is SMNVEV (reference sequence). The chain's CDR3 is CASGWADTQYF. DNA for the CDR3: TGTGCCAGCGGATGGGCAGATACGCAGTATTTT.

This clonotype ranks as medium-sized. The V and J genes are TRBV29-1 and TRBJ1-1; the D gene is possibly TRBD1 (5 bases). This CDR3 has 11 amino acids. Between the trimmed V and J ends, which lost 4 bases and 10 bases, there was a span of 13 bases. Germline lookup yields CDR1 SQVTM and CDR2 ANQGSEA. The CDR3 region is CSVGGGAAAFF. DNA of the CDR3: TGCAGCGTTGGGGGGGGTGCGGCAGCTTTCTTT.

This clonotype has ten or more counts. The chain links TRBV20-1 to TRBJ2-7; TRBD2 aligns across 9 bases. V lost 0 bases, J lost 3 bases, and 6 bases stayed unmatched. This CDR3 region has 15 residues. Germline V gene data show CDR1 as DFQATT and CDR2 as SNEGSKA (reference sequence). This CDR3 reads CSARDGAGGVYEQYF. CDR3 DNA sequence: TGCAGTGCTAGAGATGGAGCGGGGGGCGTCTACGAGCAGTACTTC.

By sample fraction, this clonotype is medium-sized. This chain connects TRBV20-1 to TRBJ2-1, with 7 bases lining up with TRBD1. Germline V gives CDR1 DFQATT, CDR2 SNEGSKA (reference sequence). With 1 base clipped from V and 7 bases from J, the junction kept 10 bases outside the gene matches. The CDR3 runs to 15 residues. CDR3 bases: TGCAGTGCTAGAGTAAGGGGGCGAGGTGAGAATGAGCAGTTCTTC. Residues: CSARVRGRGENEQFF.

By sample share, this clonotype is medium-sized. In nucleotides, the CDR3 is TGTGCCAGCAGCTTAGGAGGGGTGGGGAACAATGAGCAGTTCTTC. Its translation is CASSLGGVGNNEQFF. This sequence joins TRBV7-6 and TRBJ2-1, with D possibly being TRBD1 or TRBD2 (5 bases each). CDR1 SGHVS and CDR2 FNYEAQ come from the germline V gene. The ends were cut back, 1 base at V and 5 bases at J, with 12 bases in the middle. The CDR3 totals 15 residues. Looking up the rest from reference TRBV7-6 and TRBJ2-1 gives the full variable domain: GAGVSQSPRYKVTKRGQDVALRCDPISGHVSLYWYRQALGQGPEFLTYFNYEAQQDKSGLPNDRFSAERPEGSISTLTIQRTEQRDSAMYRCASSLGGVGNNEQFFGPGTRLTVL.

Relative to its sample, this clonotype is medium-sized. The DNA of the CDR3 is TGTGCCAGCAGTTTAACCGGGCAAGGGTACTATGGCTACACCTTC. It encodes CASSLTGQGYYGYTF. The chain has TRBV27 and TRBJ1-2, with D unresolved. V shed 2 bases and J shed 3 bases, with 13 bases lying between them. Germline CDR1 MNHEY, CDR2 SMNVEV (reference sequence). This CDR3 contains 15 residues.

This clonotype counts as medium-sized. CDR3 in amino acids: CASSPRQGQNTGELFF. For the CDR3, the DNA is TGTGCCAGCAGCCCCCGACAGGGGCAGAACACCGGGGAGCTGTTTTTT. The rearrangement uses TRBV11-3 and TRBJ2-2; 8 nucleotides line up with TRBD1. The CDR3 covers 16 residues. V was clipped by 5 bases and J by 1 base; unmatched bases: 6. Germline CDR1 reads SGHNT; CDR2 reads YENEEA.